The 31 T cell receptor beta chains below all came from one sample that was sequenced in a study of blood T cell repertoires in COVID-19. The assay was immunoSEQ multiplex PCR, and TCRdb's table has in-frame clones only and misses some. This sample has around 250,000 clones; about nine tenths occur once, and the top ten carry 15% to 17%. The sample was PBMCs or T cells enriched from blood (not recorded which). These TCRs come from a man younger than 30 who had recovered from COVID-19.

This clone was counted a single time. The chain carries TRBV1 and TRBJ1-5; the table's TRBD1 call for D was not verified on the DNA. TRBV1 is designated a pseudogene. The CDR3 has 14 residues. CDR3: CTSSQIQGHQPQHF. The CDR3 DNA sequence: TGCACCAGCAGCCAAATCCAGGGACACCAGCCCCAGCATTTT.

J is TRBJ1-5 and V is TRBV7-8, with 8 bases fitting TRBD1. The CDR3 length is 17 residues. V shed 1 base, J shed 0 bases, and the junction held 5 bases outside the gene matches. Germline values: CDR1 SGHVS, CDR2 FQNEAQ. The CDR3 protein is CASSLDVTGVSNQPQHF. The CDR3 DNA sequence: TGTGCCAGCAGCTTAGACGTGACAGGGGTTAGCAATCAGCCCCAGCATTTT.

This sequence joins TRBV18 and TRBJ2-1; D call uncertain. CDR1 and CDR2 (germline): KGHSH, LQKENI. This CDR3 spans 15 amino acids. V lost 2 bases, J lost 0 bases, and 8 bases lay in between. The CDR3 nucleotides are TGTGCCAGCTCACCAGCGGTAAGCTCCTACAATGAGCAGTTCTTC. This sequence encodes CASSPAVSSYNEQFF.

V gene TRBV4-1 combines with J gene TRBJ2-5; 7 bases map to TRBD1. V lost 1 base to trimming and J lost 3 bases; unmatched junction nucleotides: 8. Germline V gene data show CDR1 as MGHRA and CDR2 as YSYEKL. CDR3 length: 16 amino acids. The CDR3 loop is CASSQGWGTEKETQYF. CDR3 DNA: TGCGCCAGCAGCCAAGGGTGGGGGACAGAAAAAGAGACCCAGTACTTC.

The chain links TRBV30 to TRBJ2-7; 10 bases line up with TRBD2. Germline-derived CDR1 and CDR2 are GTSNPN and SVGIG (reference sequence). This CDR3 has 13 amino acids. J lost 5 bases, V lost 2 bases, and 3 bases had no gene match. The CDR3 DNA follows: TGTGCCTGGAGTATCCTAGCGGGAGACGAGCAGTACTTC. This encodes CAWSILAGDEQYF.

V and J are TRBV12-3 or TRBV12-4 and TRBJ2-3; maybe TRBD2 (6 bases). The CDR3 is made up of 13 amino acids. Trimming shortened V by 3 bases and J by 5 bases, and 9 bases separated the two germline ends. CDR3: CASSLKEGDTQYF. CDR3 DNA: TGTGCCAGCAGTTTGAAGGAGGGAGATACGCAGTATTTT.

The gene calls are TRBV19 and TRBJ2-2; 7 bases align to TRBD1. The CDR3 totals 16 residues. Germline lookup yields CDR1 LNHDA and CDR2 SQIVND (reference sequence). The junction had 12 bases not matched to a gene; V was cut back by 6 bases and J by 5 bases. The CDR3 nucleotides read TGTGCCAGTAGGCTTACAGGGGCGAGGGAAACCGGGGAGCTGTTTTTT. This encodes CASRLTGARETGELFF.

The chain uses TRBV5-6 and TRBJ1-1, with 8 bases that match TRBD1. CDR3 length: 15 residues. Per the germline V gene, CDR1 is SGHDT and CDR2 is YYEEEE. Germline trimming cut 2 bases from V and 2 bases from J; bases unmatched to any gene: 5. The CDR3 nucleotides are TGTGCCAGCAGCTTTCTCGGGACAGGAAACACTGAAGCTTTCTTT. Its protein is CASSFLGTGNTEAFF.

This clone has only a few counts. The chain recombines TRBV5-1 with TRBJ1-1; D gene ambiguous. CDR1 is SGHRS and CDR2 is YFSETQ in the germline V gene. The CDR3 contains 14 residues. Trimming shortened V by 4 bases and J by 5 bases, and 15 bases separated the two germline ends. CDR3 protein: CASSLPMTGTEAFF. In DNA form, the CDR3 reads TGCGCCAGCAGCCTACCAATGACGGGGACTGAAGCTTTCTTT.

The V and J genes are TRBV28 and TRBJ1-1, with D maybe TRBD1 (5 bases). Trimming cost V 9 bases and J 6 bases, with 17 bases left between them. The CDR3 contains 13 residues. The germline V gene encodes CDR1 MDHEN and CDR2 SYDVKM. This CDR3 reads CASTWGDRAEAFF. In DNA, the CDR3 is TGTGCCAGTACTTGGGGGGATCGGGCTGAAGCTTTCTTT.

About this clone: This CDR3 is also generated by other DNA sequences in the sample. V usage is TRBV6-5 and J usage is TRBJ2-3; TRBD2 is a possible D gene (6 bases). The CDR3 extends over 14 amino acids. The V end was cut by 0 bases, the J end by 3 bases, with 7 bases between. CDR1 and CDR2 (germline): MNHEY, SVGAGI. CDR3 bases: TGTGCCAGCAGTTACTCCCGGGGGACAGATACGCAGTATTTT. This encodes CASSYSRGTDTQYF.

The chain has TRBV7-2 and TRBJ1-1; D is unclear. V gave up 1 base and J gave up 3 bases, with 9 bases separating them. Germline assignment: CDR1 SGHTA and CDR2 FQGNSA. This CDR3 is built from 14 residues. Written as DNA, the CDR3 is TGTGCCAGCAGCTTAGGAGTTGCGGACACTGAAGCTTTCTTT. It codes for CASSLGVADTEAFF.

The V gene is TRBV15, the J gene TRBJ1-4; TRBD1 agrees at 8 bases. V shed 0 bases, J shed 5 bases, and the junction held 5 bases outside the gene matches. Germline CDR1 is LNHNV and CDR2 is YYDKDF (reference sequence). The CDR3 runs to 16 residues. CDR3 coding DNA: TGTGCCACCAGCAGAGATAGGGACAGGAAGAATGAAAAACTGTTTTTT. Amino acid sequence: CATSRDRDRKNEKLFF.

V and J are TRBV3-1 (or the pseudogene TRBV3-2) and TRBJ2-5; D is ambiguous. Germline values: CDR1 LGHDT, CDR2 YNNKEL (reference sequence). Trimming shortened V by 2 bases and J by 2 bases, and 6 bases separated the two germline ends. CDR3 length: 13 amino acids. Written as DNA, the CDR3 is TGTGCCAGCAGCCAATTTCCGCAAGAGACCCAGTACTTC. Protein sequence: CASSQFPQETQYF.

This clone was seen a few times. The V gene is TRBV28, the J gene TRBJ1-2; D is perhaps TRBD1 (5 bases). The germline gives CDR1 MDHEN, CDR2 SYDVKM. V dropped 5 bases and J dropped 4 bases, with 8 bases sitting between them. The CDR3 runs 12 residues. This CDR3 is CASSDSLYGYTF. The CDR3 DNA reads TGTGCCAGCAGTGACAGTCTCTATGGCTACACCTTC.

The chain uses TRBV5-4 and TRBJ1-6; D unresolved. Germline CDR1 and CDR2: SGHNT and YYREEE (reference sequence). The CDR3 has 16 amino acids. The V and J ends lost 0 bases and 0 bases respectively, with 7 bases between them. CDR3 in DNA: TGTGCCAGCAGCTTGGCGCCGAGCTCCTATAATTCACCCCTCCACTTT. Its protein product is CASSLAPSSYNSPLHF.

The J gene is TRBJ2-1, the V gene TRBV10-3; the D gene is possibly TRBD2 (5 bases). Trimming took off 4 bases at V and 2 bases at J, with 6 bases between the two ends. From germline, CDR1 is ENHRY and CDR2 SYGVKD. The CDR3 loop spans 13 amino acids. CDR3 nucleotide sequence: TGTGCCATCAGTGCGGGGACCTACAATGAGCAGTTCTTC. Translated, it gives CAISAGTYNEQFF.

This rearrangement joins TRBV28 to TRBJ1-5, with 7 bases fitting TRBD1. Germline CDR1 reads MDHEN; CDR2 reads SYDVKM. The V gene end was trimmed by 6 bases and the J gene end by 7 bases; junction bases not matched to a gene: 12. The CDR3 has 15 residues. The CDR3 spells CASSPRQGGRQPQHF. The CDR3 bases are TGTGCCAGCAGCCCAAGACAGGGAGGACGCCAGCCCCAGCATTTT.

The chain joins TRBV19 to TRBJ1-1, with D possibly being TRBD1 (5 bases). V lost 5 bases to trimming and J lost 6 bases, with 19 bases between them. CDR1 and CDR2 (germline): LNHDA, SQIVND (reference sequence). CDR3 size: 15 residues. This CDR3 is CASSPYTGAPAEAFF. The CDR3 nucleotides are TGTGCCAGTAGTCCATACACAGGTGCCCCGGCTGAAGCTTTCTTT.

V is TRBV5-1 and J is TRBJ1-4; TRBD1 agrees at 11 bases. Germline-derived CDR1 and CDR2 are SGHRS and YFSETQ. This CDR3 has 15 residues. The V and J ends lost 0 bases and 8 bases, in that order; junction bases with no gene match: 3. CDR3 protein: CASSLVRTGGEKLFF. The CDR3 nucleotides read TGCGCCAGCAGCTTGGTTCGGACAGGGGGCGAAAAACTGTTTTTT.

The V and J genes are TRBV11-3 and TRBJ1-1, with TRBD1 identical over 7 bases. Germline assignment: CDR1 SGHNT and CDR2 YENEEA. Trimming took 6 bases from V and 3 from J; bases not matched to a gene: 1. This CDR3 has 12 amino acids. This CDR3 reads CASRDRYTEAFF. The CDR3 bases are TGTGCCAGCAGGGACAGGTACACTGAAGCTTTCTTT.

The chain recombines TRBV11-2 with TRBJ2-2; a possible D gene is TRBD2 (6 bases). The CDR3 totals 14 residues. V was shortened by 2 bases and J by 4 bases, with 8 bases between the two germline ends. Germline CDR1 and CDR2: SGHAT and FQNNGV. CDR3 amino acids: CASSLFGGTGELFF. CDR3 bases: TGTGCCAGCAGCTTATTCGGGGGCACCGGGGAGCTGTTTTTT.

The genes are TRBV10-3 and TRBJ2-3; 10 bases are a match to TRBD2. CDR3 size: 13 residues. Germline CDR1 reads ENHRY; CDR2 reads SYGVKD. Trimming took 10 bases from V and 4 from J; bases not matched to a gene: 5. The CDR3 DNA reads as TGTGCCACCCAGCGGGAGGGCCCAGATACGCAGTATTTT. It encodes CATQREGPDTQYF.

The chain uses TRBV7-9 and TRBJ1-4; 8 nucleotides match TRBD1. Germline lookup yields CDR1 SEHNR and CDR2 FQNEAQ (reference sequence). The V and J ends lost 5 bases and 5 bases, in that order; junction bases with no gene match: 4. The CDR3 is 14 amino acids. CDR3 nucleotides: TGTGCCAGCAGCCCGGACAGGGTAAATGAAAAACTGTTTTTT. The encoded protein is CASSPDRVNEKLFF.

This chain uses TRBV29-1 with TRBJ2-7; D possibly corresponds to TRBD1 (6 bases). This CDR3 is built from 13 residues. Germline CDR1 is SQVTM and CDR2 is ANQGSEA. The V gene lost 6 bases and the J gene lost 5 bases, with 17 bases spanning the gap. The CDR3 reads CSVGITGSHEQYF. DNA of the CDR3: TGCAGCGTAGGAATAACAGGGTCCCACGAGCAGTACTTC.

The chain links TRBV5-4 to TRBJ2-1; possible D gene TRBD2, 6 bases. There are 16 residues in the CDR3. Trimming shortened V by 0 bases and J by 0 bases, and 10 bases separated the two germline ends. Germline V gene sequence: CDR1 SGHNT, CDR2 YYREEE (reference sequence). The CDR3 loop reads CASSLAGGASYNEQFF. In DNA, the CDR3 is TGTGCCAGCAGCTTGGCTGGCGGGGCCTCCTACAATGAGCAGTTCTTC.

This clone came up a few times. The chain combines TRBV6-5 with TRBJ2-3, with 8 nucleotides matching TRBD2. Per germline, CDR1 MNHEY and CDR2 SVGAGI. The trim removed 3 bases at V and 4 bases at J, leaving 6 bases unmatched. CDR3 length equals 15 residues. The CDR3 nucleotides read TGTGCCAGCAGTTATGGCGGGGGGATCCCAGATACGCAGTATTTT. It specifies CASSYGGGIPDTQYF.

This clone was detected a few times. The chain recombines TRBV5-6 with TRBJ2-6, with 15 nucleotides matching TRBD2. CDR1 and CDR2 from the germline V gene are SGHDT and YYEEEE. The CDR3 sequence is 19 residues long. The V segment lost 3 bases and the J segment 1 base; nucleotides outside the gene matches: 5. The CDR3 sequence is CASSWGTSGRPSGANVLTF. Written as DNA, the CDR3 is TGTGCCAGCAGCTGGGGGACTAGCGGGAGGCCGTCTGGGGCCAACGTCCTGACTTTC.

This clone has only one observation. The chain has TRBV13 and TRBJ2-6, with TRBD1 matching 9 bases. V lost 4 bases, J lost 0 bases, and 7 bases stayed unmatched. Germline lookup yields CDR1 PRHDT and CDR2 FYEKMQ (reference sequence). CDR3 length equals 18 residues. The CDR3 protein is CASSYWTGALSGANVLTF. CDR3 coding DNA: TGTGCCAGCAGCTACTGGACAGGGGCCCTCTCTGGGGCCAACGTCCTGACTTTC.

The chain combines TRBV14 with TRBJ1-2, with unresolved D. V lost 2 bases to trimming and J lost 7 bases, with 11 bases between them. Germline values: CDR1 SGHDN, CDR2 FVKESK. This CDR3 is built from 13 residues. The CDR3 region has the DNA TGTGCCAGCAGCCAACGAAAGCGGGGTGGCTACACCTTC. Amino acids: CASSQRKRGGYTF.

This CDR3 is CASSLNGIDSPLHF. In DNA, the CDR3 is TGTGCCAGCAGCTTGAACGGGATCGATTCACCCCTCCACTTT. The chain is built from TRBV5-6 and TRBJ1-6; D uncertain. The CDR3 totals 14 residues. Trimming left V 1 base short and J 8 bases short, with 10 bases between. The germline V gene encodes CDR1 SGHDT and CDR2 YYEEEE.